The clone carrying this T cell receptor (beta chain) was found a few times. The CDR3 length is 13 residues. The germline gives CDR1 WNHNN, CDR2 SYGVQD (reference sequence). Trimming stripped 5 bases from V and 7 bases from J, with 15 bases between. The data were taken from a study of T cells in Graves' hyperthyroidism and ophthalmopathy. The blood was taken when hyperthyroidism was first diagnosed, before any ophthalmopathy symptoms showed up. Amplification of TCR beta CDR3 regions used RNA as the template. The TCR CDR3 was amplified in a first-round RT-PCR using the HTBI primer set. TCRdb re-derived calls from the multiplex PCR reads in MiXCR, one entry per CDR3 protein. The sample includes hundreds of thousands of distinct CDR3 sequences, approximately 18% of them seen just once.

Sequencing was performed on blood. The rearrangement links TRBV10-1 to TRBJ2-7, with D unresolved. The receptor was isolated from a woman aged 45 to 65 with Graves' hyperthyroidism that later progressed to Graves' ophthalmopathy. Here the CDR3 reads CASSTIVGAEQYF. The CDR3, as DNA: TGCGCCAGCAGTACGATAGTCGGAGCGGAGCAGTACTTC.